The 17 T cell receptor beta chains below come from one sample, sequenced in a study of blood T cell repertoires in COVID-19 (dated by TCRdb to 2018 to 2021). Library prep was done by the immunoSEQ multiplex PCR assay. Drawn from immuneACCESS, this table holds only the in-frame rearrangements with V and J called that TCRdb kept. Clones are partly lost; checked studies trace under half to an unresolved V gene and leave the rest unexplained. The sample records just over 200,000 clones, approximately 84% of which are singletons. The ten largest clones take up approximately 5.9% of the sample. The sequencing sample was made of peripheral blood. These receptors originate from a man aged 80 or over with acute or convalescent COVID-19.

The rearrangement uses TRBV19 and TRBJ1-1, with 7 bases lining up with TRBD1. This CDR3 is built from 13 residues. The ends lost 2 bases at V and 10 bases at J; junction bases unmatched: 7. CDR1 and CDR2 (germline): LNHDA, SQIVND (reference sequence). In nucleotides, the CDR3 is TGTGCCAGTAGTATACCCCCTCAGGGGGTAGCTTTCTTT. It yields the protein CASSIPPQGVAFF.

The chain is built from TRBV5-1 and TRBJ1-6; 7 bases fit TRBD1. Germline CDR1 SGHRS, CDR2 YFSETQ. The CDR3 sequence is 16 residues long. With 4 bases clipped from V and 6 bases from J, the junction kept 10 bases outside the gene matches. This CDR3 reads CASSTGQVNSNSPLHF. The CDR3 DNA sequence: TGCGCCAGCAGCACCGGACAGGTGAACAGTAATTCACCCCTCCACTTT.

The CDR3 sequence: CASSLNRGDNQPQHF. The CDR3 DNA follows: TGTGCCAGCAGCTTAAACAGGGGGGACAATCAGCCCCAGCATTTT. The chain is built from TRBV7-2 and TRBJ1-5, with 8 bases matching TRBD1. Germline V gives CDR1 SGHTA, CDR2 FQGNSA. The V segment lost 2 bases and the J segment 3 bases; nucleotides outside the gene matches: 3. The CDR3 runs to 15 residues.

The chain links TRBV18 to TRBJ2-7; D may be TRBD1 (6 bases). With 2 bases removed from V and 3 bases from J, the gap between germline ends came to 8 bases. In germline, CDR1 is KGHSH, CDR2 LQKENI. The CDR3 length is 13 residues. The CDR3 sequence: CASSPTQGYEQYF. In nucleotides, the CDR3 is TGTGCCAGCTCACCAACACAGGGCTACGAGCAGTACTTC.

V gene TRBV3-1 (or the pseudogene TRBV3-2) combines with J gene TRBJ1-2, with D perhaps TRBD1 (6 bases). Germline loops: CDR1 LGHDT, CDR2 YNNKEL (reference sequence). Deletions cut 0 bases from V and 4 bases from J, with 15 bases between. CDR3 length equals 16 residues. CDR3 sequence reads: CASSQEFGGRGYGYTF. The DNA for the CDR3 is TGTGCCAGCAGCCAAGAGTTCGGGGGGCGCGGCTATGGCTACACCTTC.

This chain connects TRBV10-1 to TRBJ2-3; 12 bases line up with TRBD2. The CDR3 consists of 16 residues. Germline CDR1 is WNHNN and CDR2 is SYGVQD (reference sequence). The V gene end was trimmed by 5 bases and the J gene end by 2 bases; junction bases not matched to a gene: 5. CDR3 DNA sequence: TGCGCCAGCAGTTTAGGACTAGCGGGAAACACAGATACGCAGTATTTT. It is translated as CASSLGLAGNTDTQYF.

The chain combines TRBV21-1 with TRBJ2-7; the tabulated D call, TRBD1, remains unverified against the DNA. TRBV21-1 constitutes a pseudogene. There are 14 residues in the CDR3. CDR3 sequence (DNA): TGTGCCAGCATATTGGCAGGGGGGACGAGCGAGCAGTACGTC. Translated: CASILAGGTSEQYV.

The CDR3 is CASSLPGNTQYF. DNA of the CDR3: TGTGCCAGCAGCCTCCCGGGGAATACGCAGTATTTT. The rearrangement joins TRBV12-3 or TRBV12-4 to TRBJ2-3; possible D gene TRBD2, 5 bases. V dropped 6 bases and J dropped 7 bases, with 11 bases sitting between them. The CDR3 runs to 12 residues.

The chain combines TRBV18 with TRBJ2-3; possibly TRBD2 for D (6 bases). The CDR3 totals 15 residues. Between the trimmed V and J ends, which lost 2 bases and 4 bases, there was a span of 13 bases. Germline V gene data show CDR1 as KGHSH and CDR2 as LQKENI. CDR3: CASSPLEGKPDTQYF. CDR3 in DNA: TGTGCCAGCTCACCATTGGAGGGTAAGCCAGATACGCAGTATTTT.

This clone was counted a single time. The rearrangement joins TRBV6-6 to TRBJ2-1; 8 bases line up with TRBD2. Unmatched junction bases numbered 14, after V lost 5 bases and J lost 5 bases. CDR3 length equals 17 residues. Germline values: CDR1 MNHNY, CDR2 SVGAGI (reference sequence). CDR3 sequence reads: CASSLSILGTRNNEQFF. The CDR3 DNA sequence: TGTGCCAGCAGTCTATCCATCTTAGGGACTAGAAACAATGAGCAGTTCTTC.

This chain uses TRBV29-1 with TRBJ2-1; TRBD2 matches at 11 bases. This CDR3 contains 14 residues. Trimming at V came to 6 bases and at J to 6 bases, leaving 7 bases not matched to a gene. The germline CDR1 and CDR2 sequences are SQVTM and ANQGSEA. CDR3 nucleotide sequence: TGCAGCGTGGTAGCGGGAGGGCTTCGCAATGAGCAGTTCTTC. Translated: CSVVAGGLRNEQFF.

This clone was seen a few times. The V call is TRBV5-1, the J call TRBJ2-7, with a possible D match to TRBD2 (5 bases). V was trimmed by 4 bases and J by 3 bases, leaving 11 bases between them. This CDR3 is 13 amino acids long. CDR1 is SGHRS and CDR2 is YFSETQ in the germline V gene. The CDR3, as DNA: TGCGCCAGCAGCGAGGGTCTTAACTACGAGCAGTACTTC. It encodes CASSEGLNYEQYF.

V and J are TRBV5-1 and TRBJ2-1; TRBD2 matches at 9 bases. Germline V gene lookup returns CDR1 SGHRS and CDR2 YFSETQ. Losses at the gene ends were 0 bases for V and 7 bases for J; bases not matched to a gene: 5. This CDR3 is built from 15 residues. DNA for the CDR3: TGCGCCAGCAGCTTGGTAGCGGGAGTCATTAATGAGCAGTTCTTC. This encodes CASSLVAGVINEQFF.

The rearrangement uses TRBV15 and TRBJ2-2; tentatively, D is TRBD2 (6 bases). The CDR3 is made up of 18 amino acids. Trimming took off 2 bases at V and 4 bases at J, with 20 bases between the two ends. Germline V gives CDR1 LNHNV, CDR2 YYDKDF (reference sequence). The CDR3 nucleotides read TGTGCCACCAGCAGAAATCCCGGAGGGACCCTCGCCACCGGGGAGCTGTTTTTT. Its translation is CATSRNPGGTLATGELFF.

The chain couples TRBV29-1 to TRBJ2-2; TRBD2 aligns across 8 bases. The CDR3 totals 14 residues. CDR1 and CDR2 (germline): SQVTM, ANQGSEA. The V and J ends lost 6 bases and 4 bases, in that order; junction bases with no gene match: 7. CDR3 bases: TGCAGCGTCTTCTTAGCGGGACCCACCGGGGAGCTGTTTTTT. As protein: CSVFLAGPTGELFF.

The chain links TRBV18 to TRBJ2-7, with TRBD1 identical over 11 bases. Trimming at V came to 4 bases and at J to 7 bases, leaving 9 bases not matched to a gene. Germline V gene sequence: CDR1 KGHSH, CDR2 LQKENI. The CDR3 runs 15 residues. The CDR3 sequence: CASSLGQGAAWEQYV. CDR3 in DNA: TGTGCCAGCTCACTCGGACAGGGGGCAGCATGGGAGCAGTACGTC.

V and J are TRBV29-1 and TRBJ1-3; no firm D call. The germline CDR1 and CDR2 sequences are SQVTM and ANQGSEA. V was cut by 7 bases and J by 3 bases, with 13 bases left in between. This CDR3 is 13 amino acids long. CDR3 sequence (DNA): TGCAGCGCCGAGGGCCAGATTGGAAACACCATATATTTT. Protein sequence: CSAEGQIGNTIYF.